The present T cell receptor (beta chain) was sequenced within a study of cytomegalovirus exposure and HLA in healthy donors. The CDR3 sequence is 16 residues long. V trimming: 4 bases; J trimming: 9 bases; junction bases outside the gene matches: 12. From germline, CDR1 is LGHNA and CDR2 YNFKEQ. Broader study findings: In vitro assays verified that a few CMV-associated chains recognized CMV antigens specifically. Altogether, about 160 TCR beta chains were recorded as cytomegalovirus-associated. DRB1 had the most TCR associations and HLA-C the fewest, a later analysis found, with rates varying by HLA locus.

Use of 60 Vbeta and 13 Jbeta primers characterized the PCR. Data came from immunoSEQ multiplex PCR; TCRdb stores just in-frame clones and leaves some out. The profile shows 70,000 to 95,000 clones, under 80% of them singletons. In its sample, this clone was seen a few times. Antigen unknown. The TCR originated in a man younger than 40 in good health and CMV-seropositive. The specimen sequenced was PBMCs. The rearrangement uses TRBV4-2 and TRBJ2-1, with 10 nucleotides matching TRBD2. CDR3: CASSPPAGGLLGEQFF. The CDR3 nucleotides read TGTGCCAGCAGCCCCCCAGCGGGGGGGCTTTTGGGTGAGCAGTTCTTC.